These T cell receptor beta chains were read from a single sample in a study of response to subunit inactivated influenza vaccine. MiXCR, applied by TCRdb to the RT-PCR reads, yields one record per CDR3 protein. The sample records hundreds of thousands of distinct CDR3 sequences, more than 15% being singletons. Sequenced material: PBMCs from blood, taken approximately 12 days after vaccination. The source of these receptors is a man aged 50-60 years who received an inactivated influenza vaccine. Both conserved end residues are part of each CDR3. A D gene is named only where the DNA matches it firmly. Clone size appears in some rows only: once, few, many, or a class for an expanded clone.

clone_size	d_call	v_call	j_call	cdr3_aa	cdr3_nt
NA	NA	TRBV7-2	TRBJ2-7	CASSVQSGQYGFEQYF	TGTGCCAGCAGCGTACAATCAGGACAGTACGGCTTCGAGCAGTACTTC
NA	TRBD2	TRBV10-2	TRBJ2-7	CASKSGGKYEQYF	TGCGCCAGCAAAAGCGGGGGAAAATACGAGCAGTACTTC
NA	NA	TRBV6-1	TRBJ1-3	CASSVQDSPGNTIYF	TGTGCCAGCAGTGTACAGGATTCTCCTGGAAACACCATATATTTT
few	NA	TRBV4-1	TRBJ2-5	CASSKGGSPKETQYF	TGCGCCAGCAGCAAGGGGGGTTCCCCGAAAGAGACCCAGTACTTC
few	NA	TRBV15	TRBJ1-2	CATSTSGVNYGYTF	TGTGCCACCAGCACATCAGGGGTAAACTATGGCTACACCTTC
few	TRBD2	TRBV20-1	TRBJ2-1	CSASLAGFYNEQFF	TGCAGTGCTAGTCTAGCGGGATTTTACAATGAGCAGTTCTTC
NA	NA	TRBV7-2	TRBJ1-1	CASSLTGGGRTEAFF	TGTGCCAGCAGCTTAACCGGGGGGGGCCGCACTGAAGCTTTCTTT
NA	NA	TRBV30	TRBJ2-6	CAWNWQSGANVLTF	TGTGCCTGGAATTGGCAGTCTGGGGCCAACGTCCTGACTTTC
NA	TRBD1	TRBV7-2	TRBJ2-7	CASSLPGQGQYEQYF	TGTGCCAGCAGCCTACCAGGACAGGGTCAGTACGAGCAGTACTTC
few	NA	TRBV6-2/TRBV6-3	TRBJ2-1	CASRPHTDYNEQFF	TGTGCCAGCAGACCTCATACAGACTACAATGAGCAGTTCTTC
many	NA	TRBV4-3	TRBJ1-1	CASSQDLDGEAEAFF	TGCGCCAGCAGCCAAGATCTGGACGGGGAGGCTGAAGCTTTCTTT
many	TRBD2	TRBV10-3	TRBJ2-7	CASSPSGGSYEQYF	TGTGCCTCTTCTCCTAGCGGGGGTTCCTACGAGCAGTACTTC
NA	NA	TRBV7-9	TRBJ2-1	CASSSAGVLPYNEQFF	TGTGCCAGCAGCTCCGCTGGGGTCTTACCCTACAATGAGCAGTTCTTC
few	NA	TRBV19	TRBJ2-2	CASSSRAPTGELFF	TGTGCCAGTAGCTCCAGAGCGCCCACCGGGGAGCTGTTTTTT
NA	TRBD1	TRBV6-1	TRBJ2-7	CASSTPLQGGFYEQYF	TGTGCCAGCAGTACGCCCTTACAGGGGGGATTCTACGAGCAGTACTTC
few	TRBD1	TRBV28	TRBJ2-1	CASSPSRTGGYNEQFF	TGTGCCAGCAGTCCTTCCCGGACAGGGGGCTACAATGAGCAGTTCTTC
few	NA	TRBV10-3	TRBJ1-2	CAISESDSGRGYTF	TGTGCCATCAGTGAGTCCGACAGCGGTCGAGGCTACACCTTC
NA	NA	TRBV4-1	TRBJ1-1	CASSQENRDTEAFF	TGCGCCAGCAGCCAAGAAAACAGGGACACTGAAGCTTTCTTT
few	NA	TRBV19	TRBJ2-5	CASSKRDQETQYF	TGTGCCAGTAGTAAGCGGGACCAAGAGACCCAGTACTTC
few	TRBD1	TRBV20-1	TRBJ1-4	CSARQGTNEKLFF	TGCAGTGCCCGACAGGGTACTAATGAAAAACTGTTTTTT
few	TRBD2	TRBV11-1	TRBJ2-7	CASSSTPGLPTVRPYEQYF	TGTGCCAGCAGCTCGACACCGGGACTACCAACAGTACGTCCCTACGAGCAGTACTTC
NA	NA	TRBV7-8	TRBJ2-1	CASSPSFHEQFF	TGTGCCAGCAGCCCCTCGTTCCATGAGCAGTTCTTC
few	NA	TRBV12-3/TRBV12-4	TRBJ1-4	CASTLNEKLFF	TGTGCCAGTACCCTCAATGAAAAACTGTTTTTT
many	TRBD2	TRBV5-1	TRBJ2-1	CASRPLAGGRNEQFF	TGCGCCAGCAGACCCCTAGCGGGGGGGCGAAATGAGCAGTTCTTC
few	TRBD1	TRBV20-1	TRBJ1-2	CSALIGQGYGYTF	TGCAGTGCTCTTATCGGACAGGGCTATGGCTACACCTTC
NA	NA	TRBV7-9	TRBJ2-7	CASSLRGRTAYEQYF	TGTGCCAGCAGCTTAAGGGGAAGGACGGCCTACGAGCAGTACTTC